This TCR beta chain was identified in a study of control samples from healthy donors and cancer patients (dated by TCRdb to between 2020 and 2021). The library was generated by the immunoSEQ multiplex PCR assay. TCRdb holds this immuneACCESS table with in-frame rearrangements only. Some clones are missing; in checked studies, unresolved V genes explain under half, and the rest has no known cause. The sample table contains 350,000 to 450,000 clones; only one count was recorded for approximately 90% of them. The ten largest clones add up to more than 6% of the sample. As concerns this clone: No cognate antigen has been identified for it. The record has no base qualities; no much larger clone is one base away.

CDR1 and CDR2 were assigned from the germline V gene (reference sequence) as GTSNPN and SVGIG. From the cysteine through the phenylalanine, the CDR3 covers 17 amino acids. The retained sequence is limited to the CDR3, 51 bases, with the frame set at the first base. Relative to germline, V is 5 bases shorter and J is 0 bases shorter, with 17 bases between their ends. This clonotype originated in a man aged 35 to 55 with head and neck cancer. The chain was built from TRBV30 and TRBJ2-6; a tentative D match to TRBD1 spans 6 bases. The sample comprised PBMCs. At the DNA level, the sequence is TGTGCCTGGGAGGGGGACATAACTTCCTCTGGGGCCAACGTCCTGACTTTC. This translates into CAWEGDITSSGANVLTF. Outside the CDR3, residues come from the reference TRBV30 and TRBJ2-6 proteins, so the full variable domain is: SQTIHQWPATLVQPVGSPLSLECTVEGTSNPNLYWYRQAAGRGLQLLFYSVGIGQISSEVPQNLSASRPQDRQFILSSKKLLLSDSGFYLCAWEGDITSSGANVLTFGAGSRLTVL.